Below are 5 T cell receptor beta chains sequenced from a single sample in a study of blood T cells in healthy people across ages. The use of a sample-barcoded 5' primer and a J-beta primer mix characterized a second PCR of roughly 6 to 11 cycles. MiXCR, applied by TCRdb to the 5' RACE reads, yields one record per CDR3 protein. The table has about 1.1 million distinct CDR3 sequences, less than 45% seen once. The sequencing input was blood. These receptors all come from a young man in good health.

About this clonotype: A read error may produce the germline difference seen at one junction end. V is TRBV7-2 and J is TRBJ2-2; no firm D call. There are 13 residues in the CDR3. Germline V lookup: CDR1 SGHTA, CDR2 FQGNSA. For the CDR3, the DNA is TGTGCCCGCAGCTGGCCGAACACCGGGGAGCTGTTTTTT. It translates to CARSWPNTGELFF.

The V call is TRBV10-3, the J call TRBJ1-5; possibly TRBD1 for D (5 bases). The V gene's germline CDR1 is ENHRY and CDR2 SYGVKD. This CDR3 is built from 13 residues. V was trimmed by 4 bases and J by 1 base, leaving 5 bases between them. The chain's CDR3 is CAISGGSNQPQHF. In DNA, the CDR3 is TGTGCCATCAGTGGGGGGAGCAATCAGCCCCAGCATTTT.

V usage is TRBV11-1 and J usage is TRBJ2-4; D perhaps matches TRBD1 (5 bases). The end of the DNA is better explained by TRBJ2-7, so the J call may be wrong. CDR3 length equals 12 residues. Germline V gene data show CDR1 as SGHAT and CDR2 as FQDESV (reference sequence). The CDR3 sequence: CASGHTPDEQYF. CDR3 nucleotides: TGTGCCAGCGGACATACCCCCGACGAGCAGTACTTC.

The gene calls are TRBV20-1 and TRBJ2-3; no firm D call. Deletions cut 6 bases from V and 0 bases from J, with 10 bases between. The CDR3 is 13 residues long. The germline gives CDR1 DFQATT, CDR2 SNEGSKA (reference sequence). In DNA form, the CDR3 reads TGCAGTGCACGACCCCCTAGCACAGATACGCAGTATTTT. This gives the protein CSARPPSTDTQYF.

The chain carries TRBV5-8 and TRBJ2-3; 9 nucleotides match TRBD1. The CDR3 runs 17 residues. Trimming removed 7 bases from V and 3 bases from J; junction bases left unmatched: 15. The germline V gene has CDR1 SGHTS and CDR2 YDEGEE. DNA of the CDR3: TGTGCCAGCCGTACGATTACAGGGGGCGGAGGTACAGATACGCAGTATTTT. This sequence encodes CASRTITGGGGTDTQYF.